This is a list of T cell receptor beta chains from one sample in a study of cytomegalovirus exposure and HLA in healthy donors. This table comes from immunoSEQ multiplex PCR, and its TCRdb copy is limited to in-frame clones, with some not included. The data show fewer than 200,000 clones, roughly 80% seen once. The sample comprised PBMCs. These receptors were obtained from a man younger than 40 in good health and CMV-seronegative. The conserved cysteine and the conserved F or W are not part of the CDR3 here.

j_gene	v_gene	len	CDR3aa
TRBJ1-3	TRBV7-2	17	ASSVRDRGRTVSGNTIY
TRBJ1-1	TRBV18	14	ASSPPGPRENTEAF
TRBJ2-7	TRBV7-3	13	ASSLIGSRSYEQY
TRBJ2-2	TRBV5-4	13	ASSLMYSNTGELF
TRBJ1-1	TRBV6-1	13	ASSATTGMNTEAF
TRBJ2-1	TRBV29-1	14	SVEGGGGPLRNEQF
TRBJ2-3	TRBV7-9	14	ASSPPGLAGADTQY
TRBJ2-3	TRBV7-9	13	ASSLRPTITDTQY
TRBJ2-7	TRBV7-6	15	ASSLATGGYFSYEQY
TRBJ2-2	TRBV21-1	17	ASSRPGLAGDSEAGELF
TRBJ2-7	TRBV7-8	12	AGSLGGQGYEQY